This section outlines one T cell receptor beta chain sequence together with its context. The target antigen is unknown. These data come from a study of CD8+ T cells in alopecia areata. This CDR3 contains 14 residues. After removal of 4 bases from V and 2 bases from J, the junction contained 6 bases not matched to a gene. CDR1 and CDR2 from the germline V gene are SGHDT and YYEEEE. RNA, once extracted, was reverse transcribed into cDNA for use as the sequencing template. Libraries were prepared by immunoSEQ multiplex PCR; TCRdb keeps only in-frame clonotypes and omits some of them. The sample includes fewer than 100,000 clones, 35% to 50% of them seen just once. Study outcomes and limitations: Although TCR sharing was seen in mice, sharing across patients was less clear, possibly for HLA-related reasons.

The chain joins TRBV5-6 to TRBJ2-7; 7 bases align to TRBD1. This receptor was obtained from a human donor with alopecia areata. The sample was CD4+ T cells sorted from blood. The CDR3 region is CASSQGTVTYEQYF. CDR3 bases: TGTGCCAGCAGCCAAGGGACAGTAACCTACGAGCAGTACTTC. Filled out from reference TRBV5-6 and TRBJ2-7, the complete variable domain reads DAGVTQSPTHLIKTRGQQVTLRCSPKSGHDTVSWYQQALGQGPQFIFQYYEEEERQRGNFPDRFSGHQFPNYSSELNVNALLLGDSALYLCASSQGTVTYEQYFGPGTRLTVT.